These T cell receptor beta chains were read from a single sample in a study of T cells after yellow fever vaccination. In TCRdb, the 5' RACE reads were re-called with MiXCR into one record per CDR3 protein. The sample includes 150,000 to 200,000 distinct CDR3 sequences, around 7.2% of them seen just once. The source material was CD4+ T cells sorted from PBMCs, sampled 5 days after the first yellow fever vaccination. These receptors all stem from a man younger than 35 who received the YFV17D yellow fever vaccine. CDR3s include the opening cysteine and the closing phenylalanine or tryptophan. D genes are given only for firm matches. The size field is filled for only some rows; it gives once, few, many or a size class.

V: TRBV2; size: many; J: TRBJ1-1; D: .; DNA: TGTGCCAGTAATCACGAGGAATCGGGGGCTTTCTTT; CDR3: CASNHEESGAFF
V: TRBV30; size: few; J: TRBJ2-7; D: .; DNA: TGTGCCTGGAGTTTGGGGGGCGAGCAGTACTTC; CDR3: CAWSLGGEQYF
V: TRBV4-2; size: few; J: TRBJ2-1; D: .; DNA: TGTGCCAGCAGCCAAGAGAGGGGAGATGAGCAGTTCTTC; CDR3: CASSQERGDEQFF
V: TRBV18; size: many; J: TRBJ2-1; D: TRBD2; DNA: TGTGCCAGCTCACCACGACGGCGGGGGGGCATCAATGAGCAGTTCTTC; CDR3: CASSPRRRGGINEQFF
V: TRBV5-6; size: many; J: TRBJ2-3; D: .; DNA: TGTGCCAGCAGCGGTGGGGGGCCCACAGATACGCAGTATTTT; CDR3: CASSGGGPTDTQYF
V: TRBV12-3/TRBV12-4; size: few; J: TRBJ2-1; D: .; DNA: TGTGCCAGCAGAACAGCCGACCAAGACAATGAGCAGTTCTTC; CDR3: CASRTADQDNEQFF
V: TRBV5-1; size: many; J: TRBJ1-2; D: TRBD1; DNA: TGCGCCAGCAGCTCCCCTGGCTCAGGGGGCTCTGGCTACACCTTC; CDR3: CASSSPGSGGSGYTF
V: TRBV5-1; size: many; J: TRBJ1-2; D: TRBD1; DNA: TGCGCCAGCAGCTTGGAGGAGGGGGCTCGGTATGGCTACACCTTC; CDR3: CASSLEEGARYGYTF
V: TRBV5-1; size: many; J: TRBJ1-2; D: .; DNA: TGCGCCAGCAGCCACGGGAACGGAGTCTATGGCTACACCTTC; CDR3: CASSHGNGVYGYTF
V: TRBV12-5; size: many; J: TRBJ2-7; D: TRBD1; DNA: TGTGCTAGTGGACCTCGGGACAGCGGTGCCTACGAGCAGTACTTC; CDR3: CASGPRDSGAYEQYF
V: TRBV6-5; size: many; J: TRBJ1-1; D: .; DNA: TGTGCCAGCAAGTTGCGCCCCGGGCCGGGGATGAACACTGAAGCTTTCTTT; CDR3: CASKLRPGPGMNTEAFF
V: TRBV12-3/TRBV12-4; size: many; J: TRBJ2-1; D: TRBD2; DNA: TGTGCCAGCAGAAGCGGGGGGGCGGACAATGAGCAGTTCTTC; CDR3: CASRSGGADNEQFF
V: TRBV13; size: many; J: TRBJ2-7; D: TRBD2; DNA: TGTGCCAGCAGCTCGTATCCCGGCGGGGGGCGATACGAGCAGTACTTC; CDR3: CASSSYPGGGRYEQYF
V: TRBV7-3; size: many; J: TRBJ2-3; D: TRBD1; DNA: TGTGCCAGCAGCTTAATGGGGCAGGGGGAAGATACGCAGTATTTT; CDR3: CASSLMGQGEDTQYF
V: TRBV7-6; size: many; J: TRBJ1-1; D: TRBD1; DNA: TGTGCCAGCAGCTCAAGAGTCTCGTACAGGGGCACTGAAGCTTTCTTT; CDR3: CASSSRVSYRGTEAFF
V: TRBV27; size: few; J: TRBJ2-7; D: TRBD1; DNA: TGTGCCAGCAGTTTACCTCCGCAGGGGACAGGGGGTTCCGGCGAGCAGTACTTC; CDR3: CASSLPPQGTGGSGEQYF
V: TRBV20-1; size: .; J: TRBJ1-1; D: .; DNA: TGCAGTGCTCGCTCAGGGCCGAGACTGAACACTGAAGCTTTCTTT; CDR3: CSARSGPRLNTEAFF